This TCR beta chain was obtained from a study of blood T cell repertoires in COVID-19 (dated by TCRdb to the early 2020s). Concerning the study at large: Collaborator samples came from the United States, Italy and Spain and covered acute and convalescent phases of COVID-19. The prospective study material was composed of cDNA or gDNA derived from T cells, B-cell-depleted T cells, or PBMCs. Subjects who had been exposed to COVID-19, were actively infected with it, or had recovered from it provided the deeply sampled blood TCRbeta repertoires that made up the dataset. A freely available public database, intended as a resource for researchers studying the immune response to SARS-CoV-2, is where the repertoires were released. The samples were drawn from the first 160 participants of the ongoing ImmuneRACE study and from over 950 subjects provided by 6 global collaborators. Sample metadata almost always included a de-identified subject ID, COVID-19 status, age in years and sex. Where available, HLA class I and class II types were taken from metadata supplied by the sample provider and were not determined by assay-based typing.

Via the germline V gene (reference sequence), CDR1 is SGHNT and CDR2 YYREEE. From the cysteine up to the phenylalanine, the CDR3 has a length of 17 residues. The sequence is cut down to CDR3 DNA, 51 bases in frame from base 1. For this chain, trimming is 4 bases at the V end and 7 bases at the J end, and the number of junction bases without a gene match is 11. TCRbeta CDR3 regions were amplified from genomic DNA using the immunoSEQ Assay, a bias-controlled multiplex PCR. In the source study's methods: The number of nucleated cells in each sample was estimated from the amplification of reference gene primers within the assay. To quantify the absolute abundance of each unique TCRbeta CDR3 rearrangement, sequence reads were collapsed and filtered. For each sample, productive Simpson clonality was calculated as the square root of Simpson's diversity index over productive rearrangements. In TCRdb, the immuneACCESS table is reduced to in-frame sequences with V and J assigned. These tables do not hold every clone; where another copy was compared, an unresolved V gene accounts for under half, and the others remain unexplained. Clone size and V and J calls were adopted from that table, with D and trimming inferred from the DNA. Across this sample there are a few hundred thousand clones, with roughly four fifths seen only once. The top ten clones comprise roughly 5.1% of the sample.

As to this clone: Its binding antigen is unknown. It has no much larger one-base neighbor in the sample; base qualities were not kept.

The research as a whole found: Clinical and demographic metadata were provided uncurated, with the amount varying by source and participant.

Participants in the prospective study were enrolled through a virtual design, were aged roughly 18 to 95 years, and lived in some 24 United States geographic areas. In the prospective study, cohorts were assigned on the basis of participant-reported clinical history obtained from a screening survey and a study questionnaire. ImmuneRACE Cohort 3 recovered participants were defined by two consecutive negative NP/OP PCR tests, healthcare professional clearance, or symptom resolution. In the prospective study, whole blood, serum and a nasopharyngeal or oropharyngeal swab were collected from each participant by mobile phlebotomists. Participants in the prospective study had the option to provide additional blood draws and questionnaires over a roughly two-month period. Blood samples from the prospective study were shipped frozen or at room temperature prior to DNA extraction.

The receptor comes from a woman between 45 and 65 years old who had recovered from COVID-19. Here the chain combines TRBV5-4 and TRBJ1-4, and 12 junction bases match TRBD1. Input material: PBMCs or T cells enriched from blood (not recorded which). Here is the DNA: TGTGCCAGCAGCCCGGGACAGGGGGCGACGGCGCCTGAAAAACTGTTTTTT. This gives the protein CASSPGQGATAPEKLFF.